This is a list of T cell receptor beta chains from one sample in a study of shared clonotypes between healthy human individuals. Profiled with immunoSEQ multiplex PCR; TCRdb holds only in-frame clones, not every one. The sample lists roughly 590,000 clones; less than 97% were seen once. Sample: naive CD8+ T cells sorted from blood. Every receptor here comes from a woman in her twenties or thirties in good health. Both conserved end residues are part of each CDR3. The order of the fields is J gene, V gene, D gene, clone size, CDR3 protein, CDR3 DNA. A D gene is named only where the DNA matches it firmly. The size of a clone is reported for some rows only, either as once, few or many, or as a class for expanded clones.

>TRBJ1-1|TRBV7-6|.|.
CASSLGGLGAGHMNTEAFF
TGTGCCAGCAGCTTAGGAGGTTTAGGGGCTGGTCACATGAACACTGAAGCTTTCTTT
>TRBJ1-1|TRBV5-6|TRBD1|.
CASSSGTGITEAFF
TGTGCCAGCAGCTCCGGGACAGGGATCACTGAAGCTTTCTTT
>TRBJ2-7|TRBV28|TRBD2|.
CASSPPNRLAGYEQYF
TGTGCCAGCAGTCCTCCGAACCGACTAGCGGGTTACGAGCAGTACTTC
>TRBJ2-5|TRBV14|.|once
CASSQEARVRETQYF
TGTGCCAGCAGCCAAGAAGCGAGGGTCCGAGAGACCCAGTACTTC
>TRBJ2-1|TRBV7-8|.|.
CASSLAGGAFNEQFF
TGTGCCAGCAGCTTAGCGGGGGGGGCATTCAATGAGCAGTTCTTC
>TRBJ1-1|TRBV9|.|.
CASSVVAGYAEAFF
TGTGCCAGCAGCGTAGTAGCGGGGTACGCTGAAGCTTTCTTT
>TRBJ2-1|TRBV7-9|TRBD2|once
CASSPGTRRNNEQFF
TGTGCCAGCAGCCCCGGGACTAGGAGGAACAATGAGCAGTTCTTC
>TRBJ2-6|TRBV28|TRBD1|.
CASSLYHGQGISLSGANVLTF
TGTGCCAGCAGCCTCTACCACGGACAGGGTATCTCCCTCTCTGGGGCCAACGTCCTGACTTTC
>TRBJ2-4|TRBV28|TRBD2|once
CASSPLGGGLLAKNIQYF
TGTGCCAGCAGTCCCCTGGGGGGGGGACTATTAGCCAAAAACATTCAGTACTTC
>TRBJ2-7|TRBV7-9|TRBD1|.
CASSPGGSYEQYF
TGTGCCAGCAGCCCAGGGGGCTCCTACGAGCAGTACTTC
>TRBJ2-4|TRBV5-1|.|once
CASSPDGGWGSKNIQYF
TGCGCCAGCAGCCCTGACGGTGGGTGGGGGTCCAAAAACATTCAGTACTTC
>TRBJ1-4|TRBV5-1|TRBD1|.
CASSLEGTGGLEEKLFF
TGCGCCAGCAGCTTGGAAGGGACAGGGGGTTTGGAGGAAAAACTGTTTTTT
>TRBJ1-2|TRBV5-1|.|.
CASSLIPSNYGYTF
TGCGCCAGCAGCTTGATCCCGTCTAACTATGGCTACACCTTC
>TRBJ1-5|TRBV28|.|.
CASSFEGVNQPQHF
TGTGCCAGCAGTTTTGAAGGGGTCAATCAGCCCCAGCATTTT
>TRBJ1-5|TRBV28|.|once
CASSLNFVVQASNQPQHF
TGTGCCAGCAGTTTGAACTTCGTTGTACAGGCGAGCAATCAGCCCCAGCATTTT
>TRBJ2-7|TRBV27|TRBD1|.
CASRQGWSYEQYF
TGTGCCAGCAGACAGGGGTGGTCCTACGAGCAGTACTTC
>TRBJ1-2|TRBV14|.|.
CASSPTRAYYGYTF
TGTGCCAGCAGCCCCACCAGGGCATACTATGGCTACACCTTC
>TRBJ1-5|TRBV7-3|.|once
CASSLGPNQPQHF
TGTGCCAGCAGCTTGGGGCCCAATCAGCCCCAGCATTTT
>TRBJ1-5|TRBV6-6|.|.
CASSYVGLDQPQHF
TGTGCCAGCAGTTACGTAGGGTTGGATCAGCCCCAGCATTTT
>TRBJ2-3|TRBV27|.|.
CASSLPSTGSGPQYF
TGTGCCAGCAGTTTGCCCAGTACGGGATCTGGGCCGCAGTATTTT
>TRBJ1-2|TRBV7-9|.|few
CASSSTRGYTF
TGTGCCAGCAGCTCTACACGGGGCTACACCTTC
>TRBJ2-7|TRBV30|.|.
CAWETGTVPEQYF
TGTGCCTGGGAAACCGGGACGGTACCCGAGCAGTACTTC
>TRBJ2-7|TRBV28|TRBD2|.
CASSLSLLAGGVTYEQYF
TGTGCCAGCAGTTTAAGTCTTCTAGCGGGAGGGGTTACCTACGAGCAGTACTTC
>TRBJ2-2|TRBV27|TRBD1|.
CASSPYWDRANTGELFF
TGTGCCAGCAGCCCATATTGGGACAGAGCGAACACCGGGGAGCTGTTTTTT
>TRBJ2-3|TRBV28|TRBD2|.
CASSLGDVAGGNTDTQYF
TGTGCCAGCAGTTTGGGGGACGTAGCGGGAGGGAACACAGATACGCAGTATTTT
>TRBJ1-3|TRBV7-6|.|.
CASSLEEWVTGNTIYF
TGTGCCAGCAGCTTAGAGGAGTGGGTAACTGGAAACACCATATATTTT
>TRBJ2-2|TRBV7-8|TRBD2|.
CASSSRTSGRAGSGELFF
TGTGCCAGCAGCTCCCGGACTAGCGGGAGGGCCGGTTCCGGGGAGCTGTTTTTT
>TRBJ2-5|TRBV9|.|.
CASSVGAGMGETQYF
TGTGCCAGCAGCGTAGGGGCAGGGATGGGAGAGACCCAGTACTTC
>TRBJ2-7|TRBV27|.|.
CASGQFSYEQYF
TGTGCCAGCGGACAGTTCTCCTACGAGCAGTACTTC
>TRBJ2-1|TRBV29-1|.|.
CSVRRQGTNRQQFF
TGCAGCGTCCGGAGGCAGGGAACGAACCGACAGCAGTTCTTC
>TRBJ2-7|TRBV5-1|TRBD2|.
CASSSMTSGAYEQYF
TGCGCCAGCAGCTCAATGACTAGCGGAGCTTACGAGCAATACTTC
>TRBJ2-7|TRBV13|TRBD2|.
CASSSSSGPYEQYF
TGTGCCAGCAGCTCCTCTAGCGGACCCTACGAGCAGTACTTC
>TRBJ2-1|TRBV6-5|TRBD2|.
CASSYSSGTYEQFF
TGTGCCAGCAGTTACTCTAGCGGGACATATGAGCAGTTCTTC
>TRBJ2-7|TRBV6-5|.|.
CASSSFGTRSSYEQYF
TGTGCCAGCAGTTCGTTTGGGACACGCAGCTCCTACGAGCAGTACTTC
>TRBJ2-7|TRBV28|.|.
CASSLYLGLAYEQYF
TGTGCCAGCAGTTTATACCTAGGGCTCGCCTACGAGCAGTACTTC
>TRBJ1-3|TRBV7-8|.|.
CASSQRGTNSGNTIYF
TGTGCCAGCAGCCAGCGAGGGACAAACTCTGGAAACACCATATATTTT
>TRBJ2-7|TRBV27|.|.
CASSFDRNSYEQYF
TGTGCCAGCAGTTTCGACAGGAATTCCTACGAGCAGTACTTC
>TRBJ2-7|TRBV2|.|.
CASSEGVADFYEQYF
TGTGCCAGCAGTGAAGGGGTAGCGGACTTCTACGAGCAGTACTTC
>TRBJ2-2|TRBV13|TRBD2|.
CASTLAGAGELFF
TGTGCCAGCACCTTAGCGGGAGCCGGGGAGCTGTTTTTT
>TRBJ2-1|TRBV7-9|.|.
CASSLGTHNEQFF
TGTGCCAGCAGCTTAGGAACTCACAATGAGCAGTTCTTC
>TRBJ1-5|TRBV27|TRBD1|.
CASSLSDRVRNQPQHF
TGTGCCAGCAGTTTGTCTGACAGGGTTCGTAATCAGCCCCAGCATTTT
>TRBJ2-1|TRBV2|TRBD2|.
CASRGAGGPNEQFF
TGTGCCAGCAGGGGAGCGGGAGGGCCGAATGAGCAGTTCTTC
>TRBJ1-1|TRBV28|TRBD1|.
CASSLELGGGQSTEAFF
TGTGCCAGCAGTTTAGAATTAGGAGGGGGCCAGAGCACTGAAGCTTTCTTT
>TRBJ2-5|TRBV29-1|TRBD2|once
CSVEEGGVGETQYF
TGCAGCGTTGAAGAGGGGGGGGTCGGAGAGACCCAGTACTTC
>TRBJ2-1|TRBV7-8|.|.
CASRYKAVADRYNEQFF
TGTGCCAGCAGGTATAAGGCGGTCGCAGACAGATACAATGAGCAGTTCTTC
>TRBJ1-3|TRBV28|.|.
CASSGSRESTGNTIYF
TGTGCCAGCAGTGGATCGAGGGAGTCAACTGGAAACACCATATATTTT
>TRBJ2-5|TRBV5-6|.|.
CASSYRREQYF
TGTGCCAGCAGCTACAGAAGAGAGCAGTACTTC
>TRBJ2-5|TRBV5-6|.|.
CASSAGSQETQYF
TGTGCCAGCAGCGCGGGGTCGCAAGAGACCCAGTACTTC
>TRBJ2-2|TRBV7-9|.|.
CASRTGGTGELFF
TGTGCCAGCAGGACAGGAGGCACCGGGGAGCTGTTTTTT
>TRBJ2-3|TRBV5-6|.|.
CASSLADTQYF
TGTGCCAGCAGCTTGGCTGATACGCAGTATTTT
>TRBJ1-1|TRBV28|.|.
CASSSLTWLNTEAFF
TGTGCCAGCAGCTCCCTAACATGGCTGAACACTGAAGCTTTCTTT
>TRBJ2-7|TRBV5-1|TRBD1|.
CASRSKVTGLYEQYF
TGCGCCAGCAGATCGAAGGTGACAGGGCTCTACGAGCAGTACTTC
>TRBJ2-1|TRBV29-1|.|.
CSVEVPSSYNEQFF
TGCAGCGTTGAAGTCCCGAGCTCCTACAATGAGCAGTTCTTC
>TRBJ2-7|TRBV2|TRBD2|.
CASSGTSGRAYEQYF
TGTGCCAGTTCCGGGACTAGCGGGAGGGCGTACGAGCAGTACTTC